The present entry profiles one T cell receptor beta chain with its context. Its antigen target is currently unknown. This specimen belongs to a study of T cells expressing NK-cell markers (TCRdb year 2020). Notes on the research overall: About 8 donors provided sorted CD3+CD56+NKG2C+, CD3+CD56+NKG2C- and CD3+CD56-NKG2C+ T-cell subsets, whose TCR beta-chain repertoires were profiled. Illumina HiSeq 2000/2500, MiSeq or NextSeq was used to sequence libraries as 2 x 150 bp reads. The eight sequenced donors were randomly selected healthy volunteers, three men and five women. Among the eight sequenced donors, seven were HCMV-seropositive and one was HCMV-seronegative.

The sample was run on an Illumina HiSeq 2000. The TCR beta cDNA libraries were made using 5'RACE template switching, a step that added both a universal primer site and unique molecular identifiers. cDNA synthesis was primed from the TCR beta constant segment and was followed by two successive PCR amplification steps. For the original study's pipeline: MIGEC handled demultiplexing of the reads and grouping by UMI, while MiTCR was used to assemble and quantify clonotypes. To remove erroneous sequences, TCR cDNA sequences were retained only when supported by two or more reads. Downstream repertoire analysis used the tcR package, and clonotypes were matched across fractions by CDR3 nucleotide sequence plus V segment. VDJmatch was used to annotate antigen specificity against VDJdb, with one amino acid substitution in CDR3 permitted. Through TCRdb reprocessing, the reads give one entry per CDR3 protein sequence; DNA is omitted. TCRdb's processing, not the authors', yielded these V and J calls. The sample has approximately 150,000 distinct CDR3 sequences on record. The ten most abundant clones make up roughly 12% of the sample.

CDR1 and CDR2 are drawn from the germline V gene (reference sequence): LGHDT, YNNKEL. The CDR3 has 15 amino acids, counting the end cysteine and phenylalanine. The DNA is unrecorded. Overall results and qualifications from the work: Those dominant clonotypes were again the most abundant among CD3+CD56-NKG2C+ cells in several donors, at about 28.3-60.1%. It remained unclear whether the expanded NKG2C-expressing T cell clones were specific for HCMV antigens. For five or six donors, the dominant CD3+CD56+NKG2C+ clonotypes were among the top 10 CD8+ clonotypes and accounted for about 1.0-7.0% of CD8+ T cells.

HCMV serostatus was determined by detecting HCMV-specific IgG in serum with a commercial ELISA kit. Ficoll density gradient centrifugation was used to isolate peripheral blood mononuclear cells from blood. The clonotype was recovered from a man between 18 and 29 years old in good health. Donor details come from another sample of the same person, matched by shared clones. This sequence uses TRBV3-1 and TRBJ2-1; TCRdb's D call, TRBD2, is unchecked because there is no DNA. Material for sequencing was blood T cells: a sorted CD56 or NKG2C T cell subset, CD4+ or CD8+ T cells, or bulk PBMC T cells (not recorded which). The CDR3 has the sequence CASSLDAGSIYEQFF.